Shown below are 2 T cell receptor beta chains from a single sample sequenced in a study of cytomegalovirus exposure and HLA in healthy donors. A multiplex PCR was run with 60 Vbeta primers and 13 Jbeta primers. Data came from immunoSEQ multiplex PCR; TCRdb stores just in-frame clones and leaves some out. The repertoire includes over 200,000 clones, 70% to 85% of them detected once, and 3.5% to 4% sits in the top ten. What was sequenced was PBMCs. The source of these receptors is a male donor in good health and CMV-seronegative.

This clone has only a few counts. The chain combines TRBV28 with TRBJ2-3; 9 nucleotides agree with TRBD2. In germline, CDR1 is MDHEN, CDR2 SYDVKM. J was trimmed by 7 bases and V by 3 bases; bases with no gene match: 11. This CDR3 is 16 amino acids long. The CDR3 is CASSFSGSGSYNTQYF. The CDR3 nucleotides are TGTGCCAGCAGTTTCTCGGGTAGCGGGAGTTACAATACGCAGTATTTT.

The chain couples TRBV6-1 to TRBJ1-4; D is perhaps TRBD1 (5 bases). Germline V gives CDR1 MNHNS, CDR2 SASEGT. The CDR3 runs 16 residues. V lost 1 base to trimming and J lost 4 bases, with 13 bases between them. The DNA for the CDR3 is TGTGCCAGCAGTGAAGTTGGGGCCGGGGGTAATGAAAAACTGTTTTTT. It is translated as CASSEVGAGGNEKLFF.